This TCR beta chain was documented in a study of cytomegalovirus exposure and HLA in healthy donors. Study-wide results and caveats: A few of the chains that were CMV-associated were confirmed in vitro to be specific for CMV antigens. Within the 95 to 150 validation repertoires, first-cohort TCR clusters tended to co-occur, according to a later analysis.

V was clipped by 3 bases and J by 7 bases, with 15 bases between them. Germline-derived CDR1 and CDR2 are MGHRA and YSYEKL. This CDR3 has 14 residues. As concerns this clone: Its antigen is unknown.

Donors were drawn from the approximately 110-subject validation cohort, separate from the 666-subject first cohort. Clones were read by immunoSEQ multiplex PCR, and TCRdb kept only the in-frame ones, dropping some. The data contain 200,000 to 300,000 clones, more than 75% of them singletons. This clonotype originated in a woman aged 25 to 39 in good health and CMV-seropositive. Specimen: PBMCs. This rearrangement joins TRBV4-1 to TRBJ1-2; TRBD1 might be the D (6 bases). The DNA of the CDR3 is TGCGCCAGCAGCCAGACCCATGACAGGCCTGGCTACACCTTC. Translation gives CASSQTHDRPGYTF.